These T cell receptor beta chains were read from a single sample in a study of T-cell memory formation after mild COVID-19. TCRdb re-derived calls from the 5' RACE reads in MiXCR, one entry per CDR3 protein. The table includes under 200,000 distinct CDR3 sequences, 11% detected once. The sequenced sample was PBMCs or a T cell subset sorted from them (not recorded which). These TCRs come from a man aged 18-30 years who had mild COVID-19 (a few samples of this study predate the infection). Cell type and time point are not known. CDR3s include the opening cysteine and the closing phenylalanine or tryptophan. D genes are given only for firm matches. Clone size is stated in some rows and not others, as once, few, many or a class when expanded.

j_call v_call clone_size d_call cdr3_nt cdr3_aa
TRBJ1-1 TRBV30 - - TGTGCCTGGAGTGTCCAGGGTTCCACCCGGGCTTTCTTT CAWSVQGSTRAFF
TRBJ1-1 TRBV3-1 few - TGTGCCAGCACCACTCAGGGGAACACTGAAGCTTTCTTT CASTTQGNTEAFF
TRBJ2-4 TRBV12-5 - TRBD1 TGTGCTAGTGGTTTGGCACAGGGGGCCAAAAACATTCAGTACTTC CASGLAQGAKNIQYF
TRBJ2-7 TRBV27 - - TGTGCCAGCAGTCCGGGGGTAGGGGGAAGCGGGCAGTACTTC CASSPGVGGSGQYF
TRBJ2-5 TRBV4-2 few TRBD1 TGTGCCAGCAGCCAAACGGACAGGGGGCCAGAGACCCAGTACTTC CASSQTDRGPETQYF
TRBJ2-2 TRBV29-1 many TRBD1 TGCAGCGTTGAAGGGGACAGGGTCACCGGGGAGCTGTTTTTT CSVEGDRVTGELFF
TRBJ2-7 TRBV11-2 many - TGTGCCAGCAGCTTAGATAGGTTATCGCCCGAGCAGTACTTC CASSLDRLSPEQYF
TRBJ2-3 TRBV7-2 few TRBD2 TGTGCCAGCAGGGCAGCGGGGGTCTCCACAGATACGCAGTATTTT CASRAAGVSTDTQYF
TRBJ2-7 TRBV6-5 - - TGTGCCAGCAGTTACTCGCACAGAGCCTACGAGCAGTACTTC CASSYSHRAYEQYF
TRBJ1-2 TRBV20-1 many TRBD1 TGCAGTGCTAGGGACAGGGGGCGCGCGGGAAGTGGCTACACCTTC CSARDRGRAGSGYTF
TRBJ2-3 TRBV11-1 - TRBD2 TGTGCCAGCAGCTTAGTTTCCTCGACACCGGGACTAGCGGGGATTAGAGGCACAGATACGCAGTATTTT CASSLVSSTPGLAGIRGTDTQYF
TRBJ2-5 TRBV20-1 - - TGCAGTGCCGCATTTGGAACCGTTCAAGAGACCCAGTACTTC CSAAFGTVQETQYF
TRBJ2-1 TRBV11-2 many TRBD2 TGTGCCAGCAGCACTAGCGGGGAGAATGAGCAGTTCTTC CASSTSGENEQFF
TRBJ2-1 TRBV14 - TRBD2 TGTGCCAGCAGCCCACCCGGGCTAGCGGGGTACAGTGAGCAGTTCTTC CASSPPGLAGYSEQFF
TRBJ1-1 TRBV21-1 - - TGTGCCAGCAAGCTCTACACTGAAGCTTTCTTT CASKLYTEAFF
TRBJ1-2 TRBV5-1 - - TGCGCCAGCAGCTCCTCGGACAGCCTCCGAAAGGGTGGCTACACCTTC CASSSSDSLRKGGYTF
TRBJ2-6 TRBV27 - - TGTGCCAGCAAGTTGTCCGGGGCCAACGTCCTGACTTTC CASKLSGANVLTF
TRBJ1-2 TRBV7-2 - - TGTGCCAGCAGCTTAGGCGGGATCGGCTACACCTTC CASSLGGIGYTF
TRBJ2-1 TRBV11-1 - - TGTGCCAGCAGCCTTAAGTGGCAGAACAATGAGCAGTTCTTC CASSLKWQNNEQFF
TRBJ2-5 TRBV4-1 few TRBD2 TGCGCCAGCAGCCAACCACTAGCGGGGGGGCCCGGGAGGGTCCAGTACTTC CASSQPLAGGPGRVQYF
TRBJ1-3 TRBV7-9 few - TGTGCCAGCAGCTTAATGGGATATGGAGACACCATATATTTT CASSLMGYGDTIYF
TRBJ2-5 TRBV12-3/TRBV12-4 many - TGTGCCAGCAGGCGATCCGACAGGCAAGAGACCCAGTACTTC CASRRSDRQETQYF
TRBJ2-3 TRBV5-6 few TRBD2 TGTGCCAGCAGCCGCCGACTAGCGGGGGGCTTAGATACGCAGTATTTT CASSRRLAGGLDTQYF
TRBJ1-1 TRBV7-9 many - TGTGCCAGCAGCTTTACCGGAAACACTGAAGCTTTCTTT CASSFTGNTEAFF
TRBJ2-3 TRBV5-1 few - TGCGCCAGCAGAACACGACAGATCACAGATACGCAGTATTTT CASRTRQITDTQYF